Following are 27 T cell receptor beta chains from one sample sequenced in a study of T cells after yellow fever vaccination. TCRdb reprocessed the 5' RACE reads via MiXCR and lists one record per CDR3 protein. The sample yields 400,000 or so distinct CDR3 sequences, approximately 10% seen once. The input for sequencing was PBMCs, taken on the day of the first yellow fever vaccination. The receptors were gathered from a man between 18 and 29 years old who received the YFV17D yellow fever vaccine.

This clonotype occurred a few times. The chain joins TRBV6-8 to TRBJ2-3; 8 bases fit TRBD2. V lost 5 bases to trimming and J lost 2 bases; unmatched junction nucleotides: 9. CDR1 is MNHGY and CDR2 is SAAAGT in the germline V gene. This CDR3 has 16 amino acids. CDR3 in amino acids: CASSRRGSGATDTQYF. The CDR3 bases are TGTGCCAGCAGTAGGAGGGGTAGCGGGGCCACAGATACGCAGTATTTT.

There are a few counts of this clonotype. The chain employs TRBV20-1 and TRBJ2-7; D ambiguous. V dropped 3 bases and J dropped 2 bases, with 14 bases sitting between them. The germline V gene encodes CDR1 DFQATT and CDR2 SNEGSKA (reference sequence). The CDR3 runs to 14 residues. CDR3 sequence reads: CSARAPYLTYEQYF. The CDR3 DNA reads TGCAGTGCTAGGGCTCCGTATCTAACCTACGAGCAGTACTTC.

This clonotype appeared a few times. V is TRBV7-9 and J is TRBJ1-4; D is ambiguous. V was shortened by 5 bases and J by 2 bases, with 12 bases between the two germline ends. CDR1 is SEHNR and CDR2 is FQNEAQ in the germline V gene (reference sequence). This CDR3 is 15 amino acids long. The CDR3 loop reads CASSKDGGTNEKLFF. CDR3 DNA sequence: TGTGCCAGCAGCAAAGACGGAGGTACTAATGAAAAACTGTTTTTT.

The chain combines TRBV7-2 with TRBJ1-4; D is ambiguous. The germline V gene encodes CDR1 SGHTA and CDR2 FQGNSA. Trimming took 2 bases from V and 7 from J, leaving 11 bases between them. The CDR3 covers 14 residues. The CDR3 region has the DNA TGTGCCAGCAGCTTAAGCCAAAGCGGTGAAAAACTGTTTTTT. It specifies CASSLSQSGEKLFF.

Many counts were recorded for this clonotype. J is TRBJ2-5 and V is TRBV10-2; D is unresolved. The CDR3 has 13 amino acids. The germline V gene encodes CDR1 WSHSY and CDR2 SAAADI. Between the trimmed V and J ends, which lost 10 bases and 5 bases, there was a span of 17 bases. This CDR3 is CATSRGHRETQYF. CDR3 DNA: TGCGCCACCTCGAGAGGCCACCGGGAGACCCAGTACTTC.

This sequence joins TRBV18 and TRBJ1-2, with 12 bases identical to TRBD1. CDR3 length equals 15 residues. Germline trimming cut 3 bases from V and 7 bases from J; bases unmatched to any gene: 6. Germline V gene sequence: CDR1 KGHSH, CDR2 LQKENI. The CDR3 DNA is TGTGCCAGCTCACCTCAGGAGGGACAGGGGGCTGGCTACACCTTC. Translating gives CASSPQEGQGAGYTF.

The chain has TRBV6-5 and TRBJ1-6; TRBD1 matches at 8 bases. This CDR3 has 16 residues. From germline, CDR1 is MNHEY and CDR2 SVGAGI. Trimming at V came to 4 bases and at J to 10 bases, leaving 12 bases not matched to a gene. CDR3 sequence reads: CASSSARRQGASPLHF. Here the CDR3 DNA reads TGTGCCAGCAGTTCGGCACGGAGGCAGGGGGCCTCACCCCTCCACTTT.

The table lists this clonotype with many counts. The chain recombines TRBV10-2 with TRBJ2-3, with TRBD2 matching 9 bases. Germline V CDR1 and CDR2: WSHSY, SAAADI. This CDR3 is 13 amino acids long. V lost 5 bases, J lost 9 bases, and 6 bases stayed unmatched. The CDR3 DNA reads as TGCGCCAGCAGTTCCTCCGGGACTAGCACGCAGTATTTT. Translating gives CASSSSGTSTQYF.

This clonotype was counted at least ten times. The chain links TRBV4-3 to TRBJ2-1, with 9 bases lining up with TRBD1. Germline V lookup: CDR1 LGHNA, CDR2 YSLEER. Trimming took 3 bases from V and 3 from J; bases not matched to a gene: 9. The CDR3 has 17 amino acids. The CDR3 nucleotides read TGCGCCAGCAGCCACCCCACCCGACAGGGGGGCTACAATGAGCAGTTCTTC. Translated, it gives CASSHPTRQGGYNEQFF.

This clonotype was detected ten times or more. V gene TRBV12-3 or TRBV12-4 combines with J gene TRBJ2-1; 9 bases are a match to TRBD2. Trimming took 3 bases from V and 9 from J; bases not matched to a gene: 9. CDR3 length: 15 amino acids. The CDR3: CASSLRRGGLGEQFF. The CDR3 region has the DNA TGTGCCAGCAGTTTGCGGCGGGGGGGCCTAGGTGAGCAGTTCTTC.

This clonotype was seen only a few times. The CDR3 region has the DNA TGTGCCAGCAGTCTACAGGGTCCTTTGGGGGCTTTCTTT. Residues: CASSLQGPLGAFF. The chain is built from TRBV6-5 and TRBJ1-1; D possibly corresponds to TRBD1 (6 bases). The V end lost 5 bases, the J end lost 11 bases, and 18 bases lay between the germline ends. From germline, CDR1 is MNHEY and CDR2 SVGAGI. This CDR3 spans 13 amino acids.

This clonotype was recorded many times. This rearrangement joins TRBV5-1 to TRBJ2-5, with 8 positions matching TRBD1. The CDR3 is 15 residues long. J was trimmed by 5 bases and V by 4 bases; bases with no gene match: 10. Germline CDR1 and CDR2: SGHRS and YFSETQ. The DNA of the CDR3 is TGCGCCAGCAGCCCGACAGGGGCCGACTGGGAGACCCAGTACTTC. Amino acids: CASSPTGADWETQYF.

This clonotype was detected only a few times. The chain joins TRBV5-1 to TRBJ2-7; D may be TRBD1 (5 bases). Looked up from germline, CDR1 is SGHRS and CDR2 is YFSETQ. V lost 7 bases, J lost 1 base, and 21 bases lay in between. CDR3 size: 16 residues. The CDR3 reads CASQPFSGSPSYEQYF. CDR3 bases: TGCGCCAGCCAGCCCTTTTCAGGGTCGCCTTCCTACGAGCAGTACTTC.

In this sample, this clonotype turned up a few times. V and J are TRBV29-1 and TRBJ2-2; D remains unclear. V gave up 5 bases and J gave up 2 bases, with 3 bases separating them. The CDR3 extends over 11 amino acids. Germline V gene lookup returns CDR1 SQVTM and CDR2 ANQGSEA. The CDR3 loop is CSVHNTGELFF. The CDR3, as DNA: TGCAGCGTTCACAACACCGGGGAGCTGTTTTTT.

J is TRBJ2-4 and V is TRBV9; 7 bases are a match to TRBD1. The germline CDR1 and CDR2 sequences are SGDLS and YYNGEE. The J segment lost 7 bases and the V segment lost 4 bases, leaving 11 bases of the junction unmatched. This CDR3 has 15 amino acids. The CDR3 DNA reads TGTGCCAGCAGCCCGGGAACAGGGGCAGGTAACATTCAGTACTTC. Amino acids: CASSPGTGAGNIQYF. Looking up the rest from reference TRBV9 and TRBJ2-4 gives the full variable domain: DSGVTQTPKHLITATGQRVTLRCSPRSGDLSVYWYQQSLDQGLQFLIQYYNGEERAKGNILERFSAQQFPDLHSELNLSSLELGDSALYFCASSPGTGAGNIQYFGAGTRLSVL.

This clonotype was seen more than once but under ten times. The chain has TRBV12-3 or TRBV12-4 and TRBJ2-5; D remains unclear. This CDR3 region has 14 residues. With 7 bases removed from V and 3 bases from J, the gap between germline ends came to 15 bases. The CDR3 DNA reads TGTGCCAGCACCCCAAGGCGGCTAGAAGAGACCCAGTACTTC. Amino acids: CASTPRRLEETQYF.

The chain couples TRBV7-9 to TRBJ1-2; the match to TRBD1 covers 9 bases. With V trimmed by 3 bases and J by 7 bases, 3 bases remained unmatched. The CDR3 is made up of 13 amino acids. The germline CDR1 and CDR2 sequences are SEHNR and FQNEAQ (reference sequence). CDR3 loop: CASSLDRGFGYTF. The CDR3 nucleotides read TGTGCCAGCAGCTTGGACAGGGGATTTGGCTACACCTTC.

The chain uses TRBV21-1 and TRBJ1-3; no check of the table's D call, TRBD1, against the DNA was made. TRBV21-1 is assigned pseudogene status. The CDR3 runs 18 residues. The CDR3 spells CASSKAQPGGIRGNTIYF. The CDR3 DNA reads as TGTGCCAGCAGCAAAGCGCAGCCAGGGGGAATTCGAGGAAACACCATATATTTT.

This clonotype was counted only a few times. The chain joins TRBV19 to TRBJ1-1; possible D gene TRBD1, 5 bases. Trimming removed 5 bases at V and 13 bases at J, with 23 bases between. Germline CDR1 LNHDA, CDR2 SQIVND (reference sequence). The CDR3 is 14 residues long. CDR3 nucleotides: TGTGCCAGTAGTTCCGACAGTAGATTCTCTTTCGGTTTCTTT. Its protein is CASSSDSRFSFGFF.

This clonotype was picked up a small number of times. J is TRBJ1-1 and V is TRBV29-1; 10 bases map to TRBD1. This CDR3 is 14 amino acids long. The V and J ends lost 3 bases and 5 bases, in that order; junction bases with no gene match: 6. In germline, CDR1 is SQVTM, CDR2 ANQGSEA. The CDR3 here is CSVEGGDRGTEAFF. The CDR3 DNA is TGCAGCGTTGAGGGGGGGGACAGGGGTACTGAAGCTTTCTTT.

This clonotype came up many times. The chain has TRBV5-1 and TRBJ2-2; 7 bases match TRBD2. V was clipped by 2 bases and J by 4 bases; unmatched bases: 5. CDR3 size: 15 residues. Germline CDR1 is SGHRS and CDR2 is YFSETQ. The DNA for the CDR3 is TGCGCCAGCAGCTTAGGACTAGGGCCCACCGGGGAGCTGTTTTTT. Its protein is CASSLGLGPTGELFF.

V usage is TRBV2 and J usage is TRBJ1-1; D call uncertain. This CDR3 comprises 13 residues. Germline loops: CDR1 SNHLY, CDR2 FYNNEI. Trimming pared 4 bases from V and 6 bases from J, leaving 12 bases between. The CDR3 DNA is TGTGCCAGCAGTGTAGAACAGCAATCTGAAGCTTTCTTT. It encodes CASSVEQQSEAFF. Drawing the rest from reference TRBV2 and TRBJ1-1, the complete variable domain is EPEVTQTPSHQVTQMGQEVILRCVPISNHLYFYWYRQILGQKVEFLVSFYNNEISEKSEIFDDQFSVERPDGSNFTLKIRSTKLEDSAMYFCASSVEQQSEAFFGQGTRLTVV.

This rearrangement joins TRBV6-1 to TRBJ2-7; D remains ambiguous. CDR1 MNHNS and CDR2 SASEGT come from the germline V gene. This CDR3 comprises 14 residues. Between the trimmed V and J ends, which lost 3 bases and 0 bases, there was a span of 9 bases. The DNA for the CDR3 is TGTGCCAGCAGTGAGCCAGAACACTCCTACGAGCAGTACGTC. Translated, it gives CASSEPEHSYEQYV.

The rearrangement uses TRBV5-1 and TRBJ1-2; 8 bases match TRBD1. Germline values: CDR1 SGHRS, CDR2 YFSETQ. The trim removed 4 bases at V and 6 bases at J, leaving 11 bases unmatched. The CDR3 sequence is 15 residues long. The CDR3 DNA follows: TGCGCCAGCAGCCCCCCTACGGACAGGGATGATGGCTACACCTTC. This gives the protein CASSPPTDRDDGYTF. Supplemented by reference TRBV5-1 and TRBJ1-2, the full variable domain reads KAGVTQTPRYLIKTRGQQVTLSCSPISGHRSVSWYQQTPGQGLQFLFEYFSETQRNKGNFPGRFSGRQFSNSRSEMNVSTLELGDSALYLCASSPPTDRDDGYTFGSGTRLTVV.

CDR3 protein: CASSPGTPGGETQYF. CDR3 in DNA: TGCGCCAGCAGCCCCGGGACGCCCGGGGGAGAGACCCAGTACTTC. The rearrangement joins TRBV5-1 to TRBJ2-5; a possible D gene is TRBD2 (6 bases). CDR1 is SGHRS, CDR2 YFSETQ, per germline. This CDR3 comprises 15 residues. V dropped 4 bases and J dropped 4 bases, with 17 bases sitting between them.

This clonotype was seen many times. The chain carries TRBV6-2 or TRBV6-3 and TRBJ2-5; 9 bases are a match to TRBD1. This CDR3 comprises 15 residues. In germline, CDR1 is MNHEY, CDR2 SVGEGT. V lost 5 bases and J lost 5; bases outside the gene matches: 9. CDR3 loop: CASSPGTGNRETQYF. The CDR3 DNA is TGTGCCAGCAGTCCTGGGACAGGGAACCGGGAGACCCAGTACTTC.

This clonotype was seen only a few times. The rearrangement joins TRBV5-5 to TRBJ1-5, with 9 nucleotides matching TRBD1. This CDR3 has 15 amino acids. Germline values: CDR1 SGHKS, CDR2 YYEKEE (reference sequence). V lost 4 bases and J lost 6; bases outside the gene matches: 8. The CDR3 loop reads CASSNGTGYSQPQHF. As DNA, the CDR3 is TGTGCCAGCAGCAATGGGACAGGGTACAGTCAGCCCCAGCATTTT.